This TCR beta chain was observed in a study of cytomegalovirus exposure and HLA in healthy donors. The study's findings and limits: V- and J-gene trimming in TCR beta was tied to a missense DCLRE1C variant by an analysis performed later. Accurate prediction of HLA-A and HLA-B alleles (for most subjects) was reportedly achieved from TCR beta sequences. In terms of immune exposure information, only CMV serostatus was available.

For this clone: Its antigen is undetermined.

PCR used 60 Vbeta primers and 13 Jbeta primers. Produced via immunoSEQ multiplex PCR; TCRdb's table is partial and in-frame only. The sample records approximately 150,000 clones, around 80% being singletons. Germline CDR1 reads SGHKS; CDR2 reads YYEKEE (reference sequence). The CDR3 contains 15 residues. Trimming cost V 3 bases and J 2 bases, with 14 bases left between them. Sequenced input: PBMCs. The chain carries TRBV5-5 and TRBJ2-5, with D possibly being TRBD2 (6 bases). This sequence originates from a man aged 25 to 40 in good health and CMV-seropositive. This CDR3 is CASSSIRDLQETQYF. CDR3 DNA sequence: TGTGCCAGCAGCTCTATCCGGGACTTACAAGAGACCCAGTACTTC.